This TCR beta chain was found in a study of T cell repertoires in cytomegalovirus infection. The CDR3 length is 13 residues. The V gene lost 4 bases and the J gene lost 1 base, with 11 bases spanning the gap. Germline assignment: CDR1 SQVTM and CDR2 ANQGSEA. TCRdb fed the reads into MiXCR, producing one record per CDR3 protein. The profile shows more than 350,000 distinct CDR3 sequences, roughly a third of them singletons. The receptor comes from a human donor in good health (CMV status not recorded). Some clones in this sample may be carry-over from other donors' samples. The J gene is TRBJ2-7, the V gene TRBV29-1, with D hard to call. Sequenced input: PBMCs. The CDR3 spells CSVVTPRSYEQYF. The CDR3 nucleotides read TGCAGCGTTGTAACCCCTAGGTCCTACGAGCAGTACTTC.